The TCR beta chain under discussion was sequenced for a study of resident and recirculating memory T cells in vitiligo. In the study overall: No cells were sorted; samples were homogenized just before genomic DNA extraction. The study's findings and limits: No unique dominant TCR clone was found in vitiligo lesions. Non-conserved TCRs across sites and patients suggested distinct clones per lesion.

Confetti depigmentation, marking active vitiligo, was absent in these patients. Germline V gene data show CDR1 as SGHTA and CDR2 as FQGNSA. V was shortened by 3 bases and J by 2 bases, with 8 bases between the two germline ends. This CDR3 comprises 13 residues. TCRdb's copy holds only in-frame clones and misses some; the assay was immunoSEQ multiplex PCR. The table has 70,000 to 75,000 clones, 91% seen once; the top ten hold 4.9%. About this clone itself: Antigen specificity is unknown.

V gene TRBV7-2 combines with J gene TRBJ2-7; no clear D gene. Material for sequencing was blood. This clonotype originated in a male donor with vitiligo. The CDR3 DNA is TGTGCCAGCAGCTTGTTGCCGGCCTACGAGCAGTACTTC. Protein: CASSLLPAYEQYF.